The entry that follows covers one TCR beta chain sequence. Its cognate antigen is unknown. The sample is drawn from a study of radiotherapy plus CTLA-4 blockade in lung cancer. Study at large: With 30% to 40% of patients having disease control, objective responses were seen in approximately 18%. General study points: Reports identified early blood T cell clone dynamics, with interferon-beta, as the best response predictor. There was expansion of tumor-derived TCR clones in blood after radiotherapy plus ipilimumab.

Trimming at V came to 8 bases and at J to 4 bases, leaving 1 base not matched to a gene. The CDR3 extends over 13 amino acids. The germline V gene encodes CDR1 MGHDK and CDR2 SYGVNS. Profiling relied on immunoSEQ multiplex PCR, and the TCRdb table lists in-frame clones only, not all of them. The sample carries some 60,000 clones, 60% to 80% recorded once. Those with chemo-refractory metastatic non-small-cell lung cancer were treated with focal radiation combined with CTLA-4 blockade using ipilimumab. This rearrangement joins TRBV25-1 to TRBJ2-2, with 10 bases that match TRBD1. The starting material was peripheral blood, obtained from a patient treated with radiotherapy plus ipilimumab. This TCR was recovered from a human donor with non-small cell lung cancer who had a complete response to radiotherapy plus ipilimumab. The CDR3 DNA reads as TGTGCCAGCCGGGACAGGGGCACCGGGGAGCTGTTTTTT. Amino acid sequence: CASRDRGTGELFF.